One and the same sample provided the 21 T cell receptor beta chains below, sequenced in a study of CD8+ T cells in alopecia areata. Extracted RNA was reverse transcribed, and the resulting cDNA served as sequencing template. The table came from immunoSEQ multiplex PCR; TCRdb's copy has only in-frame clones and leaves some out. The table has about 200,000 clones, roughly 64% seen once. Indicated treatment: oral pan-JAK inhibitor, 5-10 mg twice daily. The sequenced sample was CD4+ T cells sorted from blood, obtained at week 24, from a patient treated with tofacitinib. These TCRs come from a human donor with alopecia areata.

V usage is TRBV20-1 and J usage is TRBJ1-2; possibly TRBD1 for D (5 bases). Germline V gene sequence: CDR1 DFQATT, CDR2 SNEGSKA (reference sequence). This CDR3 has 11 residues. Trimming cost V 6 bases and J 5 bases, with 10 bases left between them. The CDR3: CSAWDRYGYTF. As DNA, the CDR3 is TGCAGTGCATGGGACCGGTATGGCTACACCTTC.

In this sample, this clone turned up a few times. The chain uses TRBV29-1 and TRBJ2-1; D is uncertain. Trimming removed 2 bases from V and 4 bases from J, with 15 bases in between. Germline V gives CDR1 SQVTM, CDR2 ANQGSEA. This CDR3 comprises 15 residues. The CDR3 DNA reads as TGCAGCGTTGAATCACGGGTTCAGGTATACAATGAGCAGTTCTTC. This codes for CSVESRVQVYNEQFF.

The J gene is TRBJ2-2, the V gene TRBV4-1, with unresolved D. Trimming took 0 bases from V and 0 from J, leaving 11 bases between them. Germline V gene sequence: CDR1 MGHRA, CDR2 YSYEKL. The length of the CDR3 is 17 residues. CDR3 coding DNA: TGCGCCAGCAGCCAAGATATCCGACGCACGAACACCGGGGAGCTGTTTTTT. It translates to CASSQDIRRTNTGELFF.

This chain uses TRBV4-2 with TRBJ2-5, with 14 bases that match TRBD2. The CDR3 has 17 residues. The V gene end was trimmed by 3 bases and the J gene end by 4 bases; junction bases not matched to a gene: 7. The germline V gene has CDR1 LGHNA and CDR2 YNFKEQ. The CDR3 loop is CASSHRLAGGSIETQYF. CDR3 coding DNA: TGTGCCAGCAGCCACAGACTAGCGGGAGGGTCAATAGAGACCCAGTACTTC.

The CDR3 region is CSVRSPGQGDEKLFF. In DNA, the CDR3 is TGCAGCGTTCGTTCTCCGGGACAGGGTGATGAAAAACTGTTTTTT. The genes are TRBV29-1 and TRBJ1-4; 9 bases line up with TRBD1. The CDR3 is made up of 15 amino acids. V trimming: 5 bases; J trimming: 6 bases; junction bases outside the gene matches: 10. Germline CDR1 is SQVTM and CDR2 is ANQGSEA.

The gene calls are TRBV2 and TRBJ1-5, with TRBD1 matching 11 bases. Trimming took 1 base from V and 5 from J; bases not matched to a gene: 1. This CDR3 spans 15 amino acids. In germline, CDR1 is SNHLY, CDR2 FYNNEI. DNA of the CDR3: TGTGCCAGCAGTGAAGGGACAGGGGGCTATCAGCCCCAGCATTTT. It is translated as CASSEGTGGYQPQHF.

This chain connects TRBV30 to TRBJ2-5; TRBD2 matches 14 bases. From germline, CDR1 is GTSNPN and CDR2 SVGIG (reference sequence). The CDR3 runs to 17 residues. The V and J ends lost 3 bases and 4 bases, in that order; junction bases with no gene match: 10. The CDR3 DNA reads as TGTGCCTGGAGATCACGGACTAGCGGGAGGTTGATAGAGACCCAGTACTTC. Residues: CAWRSRTSGRLIETQYF.

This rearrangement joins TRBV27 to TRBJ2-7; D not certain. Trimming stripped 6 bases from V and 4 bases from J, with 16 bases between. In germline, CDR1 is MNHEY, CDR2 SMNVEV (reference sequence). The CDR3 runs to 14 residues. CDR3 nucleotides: TGTGCCAGCAGCGTTCGCGGAGACGTTTACGAGCAGTACTTC. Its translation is CASSVRGDVYEQYF.

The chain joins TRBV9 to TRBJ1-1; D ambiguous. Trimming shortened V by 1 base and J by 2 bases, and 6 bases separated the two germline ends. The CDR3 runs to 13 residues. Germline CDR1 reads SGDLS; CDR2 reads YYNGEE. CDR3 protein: CASSVTGNTEAFF. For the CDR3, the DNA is TGTGCCAGCAGCGTAACGGGAAACACTGAAGCTTTCTTT.

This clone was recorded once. The CDR3 DNA sequence: TGCGCCAGCAGCTCGTCAGTGGGCGAAAAACTGTTTTTT. Translation gives CASSSSVGEKLFF. This chain joins TRBV5-1 and TRBJ1-4; unclear D gene. The CDR3 spans 13 residues. Germline CDR1 is SGHRS and CDR2 is YFSETQ. V lost 3 bases, J lost 8 bases, and 11 bases lay in between.

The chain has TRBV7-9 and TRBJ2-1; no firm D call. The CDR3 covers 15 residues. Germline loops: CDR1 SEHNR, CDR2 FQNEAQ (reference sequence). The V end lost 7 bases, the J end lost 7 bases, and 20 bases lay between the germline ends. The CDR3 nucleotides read TGTGCCAGCACCTCATTTGTTACCGAGAGGAATGAGCAGTTCTTC. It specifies CASTSFVTERNEQFF.

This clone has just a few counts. The CDR3 reads CASSPDSNYGYTF. The CDR3 coding sequence is TGTGCCAGCAGCCCGGACAGCAACTATGGCTACACCTTC. The rearrangement uses TRBV11-2 and TRBJ1-2; weak D call: TRBD1 (6 bases). The germline CDR1 and CDR2 sequences are SGHAT and FQNNGV. Trimming cost V 5 bases and J 2 bases, with 9 bases left between them. This CDR3 has 13 amino acids.

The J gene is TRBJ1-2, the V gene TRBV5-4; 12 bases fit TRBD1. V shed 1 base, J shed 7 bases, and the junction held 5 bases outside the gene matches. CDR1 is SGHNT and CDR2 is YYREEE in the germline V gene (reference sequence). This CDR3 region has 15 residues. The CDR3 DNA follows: TGTGCCAGCAGCTTGACGGGACAGGGGGCGCGTGGCTACACCTTC. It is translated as CASSLTGQGARGYTF. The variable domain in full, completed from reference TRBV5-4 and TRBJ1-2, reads ETGVTQSPTHLIKTRGQQVTLRCSSQSGHNTVSWYQQALGQGPQFIFQYYREEENGRGNFPPRFSGLQFPNYSSELNVNALELDDSALYLCASSLTGQGARGYTFGSGTRLTVV.

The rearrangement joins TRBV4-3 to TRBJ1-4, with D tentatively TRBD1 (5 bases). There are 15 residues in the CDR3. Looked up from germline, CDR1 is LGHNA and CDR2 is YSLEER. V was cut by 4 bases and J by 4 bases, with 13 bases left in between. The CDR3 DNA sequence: TGCGCCAGCAGCCGAGATCGGGACGGTAATGAAAAACTGTTTTTT. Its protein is CASSRDRDGNEKLFF.

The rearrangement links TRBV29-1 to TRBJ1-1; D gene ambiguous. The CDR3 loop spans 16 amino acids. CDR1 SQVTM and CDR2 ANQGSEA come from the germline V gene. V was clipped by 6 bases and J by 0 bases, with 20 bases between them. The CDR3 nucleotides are TGCAGCGTGAGCCCGGGGATGACGTTCGTGAACACTGAAGCTTTCTTT. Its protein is CSVSPGMTFVNTEAFF.

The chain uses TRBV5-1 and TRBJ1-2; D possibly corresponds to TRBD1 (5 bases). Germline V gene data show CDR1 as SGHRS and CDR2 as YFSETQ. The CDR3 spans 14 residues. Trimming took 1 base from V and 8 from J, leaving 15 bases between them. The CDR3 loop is CASSLMQGREGYTF. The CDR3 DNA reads TGCGCCAGCAGCTTGATGCAGGGCCGGGAGGGCTACACCTTC.

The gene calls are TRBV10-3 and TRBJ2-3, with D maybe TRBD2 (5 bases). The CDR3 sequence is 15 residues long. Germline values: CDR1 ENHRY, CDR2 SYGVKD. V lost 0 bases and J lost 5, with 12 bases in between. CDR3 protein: CAISESYGVKDTQYF. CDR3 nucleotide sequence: TGTGCCATCAGTGAGTCGTACGGGGTTAAAGATACGCAGTATTTT.

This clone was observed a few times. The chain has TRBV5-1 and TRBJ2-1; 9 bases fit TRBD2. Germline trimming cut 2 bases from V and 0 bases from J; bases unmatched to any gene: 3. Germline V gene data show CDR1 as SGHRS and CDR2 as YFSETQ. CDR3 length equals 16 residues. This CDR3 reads CASSFGAGGSYNEQFF. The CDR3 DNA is TGCGCCAGCAGCTTCGGAGCGGGGGGCTCCTACAATGAGCAGTTCTTC.

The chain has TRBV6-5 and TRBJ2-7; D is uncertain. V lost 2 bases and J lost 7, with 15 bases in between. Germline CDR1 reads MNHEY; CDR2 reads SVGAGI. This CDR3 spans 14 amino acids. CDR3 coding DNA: TGTGCCAGCAGTTACGGCAGGCCCCCCGGGGAGCAGTACTTC. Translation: CASSYGRPPGEQYF.

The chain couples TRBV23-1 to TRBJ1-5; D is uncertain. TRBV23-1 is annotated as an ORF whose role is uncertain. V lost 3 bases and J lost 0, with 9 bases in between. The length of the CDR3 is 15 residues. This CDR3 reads CASSQRAYSNQPQHF. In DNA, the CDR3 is TGCGCCAGCAGTCAGAGAGCATATAGCAATCAGCCCCAGCATTTT.

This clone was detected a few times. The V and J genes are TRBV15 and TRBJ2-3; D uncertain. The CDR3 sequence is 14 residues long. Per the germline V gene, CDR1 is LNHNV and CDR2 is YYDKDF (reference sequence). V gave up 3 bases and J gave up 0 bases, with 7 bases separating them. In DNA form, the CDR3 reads TGTGCCACCAGCAGCGGCCTTAGCACAGATACGCAGTATTTT. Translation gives CATSSGLSTDTQYF.